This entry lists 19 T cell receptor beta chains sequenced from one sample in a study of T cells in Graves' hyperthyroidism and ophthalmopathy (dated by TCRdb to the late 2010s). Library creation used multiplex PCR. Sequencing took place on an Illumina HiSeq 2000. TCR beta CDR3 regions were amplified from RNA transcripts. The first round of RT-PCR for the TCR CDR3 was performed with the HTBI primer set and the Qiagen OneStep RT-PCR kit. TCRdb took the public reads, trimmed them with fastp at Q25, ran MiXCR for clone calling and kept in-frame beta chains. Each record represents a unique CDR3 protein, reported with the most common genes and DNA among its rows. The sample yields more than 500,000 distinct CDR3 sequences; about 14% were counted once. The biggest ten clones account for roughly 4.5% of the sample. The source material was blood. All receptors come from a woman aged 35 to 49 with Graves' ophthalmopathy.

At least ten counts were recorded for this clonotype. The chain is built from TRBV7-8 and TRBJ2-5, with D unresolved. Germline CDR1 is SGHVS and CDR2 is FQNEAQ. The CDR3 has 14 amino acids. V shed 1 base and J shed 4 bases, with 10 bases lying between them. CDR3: CASSLGAAVETQYF. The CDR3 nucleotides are TGTGCCAGCAGCTTAGGTGCGGCAGTAGAGACCCAGTACTTC.

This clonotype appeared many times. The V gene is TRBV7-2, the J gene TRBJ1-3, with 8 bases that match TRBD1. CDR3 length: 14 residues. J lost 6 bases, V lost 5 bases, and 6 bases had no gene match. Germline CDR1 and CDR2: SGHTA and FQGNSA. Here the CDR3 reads CASSPQTGENTIYF. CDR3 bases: TGTGCCAGCAGCCCTCAGACAGGGGAAAACACCATATATTTT.

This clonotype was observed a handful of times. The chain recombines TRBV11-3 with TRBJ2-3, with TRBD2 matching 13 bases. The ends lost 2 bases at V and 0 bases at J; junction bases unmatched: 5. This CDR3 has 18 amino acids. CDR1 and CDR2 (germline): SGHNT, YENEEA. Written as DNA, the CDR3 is TGTGCCAGCAGCTTATCCCCGGGACTAGCGGGAAGCACAGATACGCAGTATTTT. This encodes CASSLSPGLAGSTDTQYF.

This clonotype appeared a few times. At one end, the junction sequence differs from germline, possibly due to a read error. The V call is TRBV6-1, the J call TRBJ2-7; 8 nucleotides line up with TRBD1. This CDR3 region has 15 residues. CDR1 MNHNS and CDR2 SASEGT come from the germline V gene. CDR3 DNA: TGTGCCAGCAGCCCCGATCAGGGGGCCTCCTTCGAGCAGTACTTC. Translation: CASSPDQGASFEQYF.

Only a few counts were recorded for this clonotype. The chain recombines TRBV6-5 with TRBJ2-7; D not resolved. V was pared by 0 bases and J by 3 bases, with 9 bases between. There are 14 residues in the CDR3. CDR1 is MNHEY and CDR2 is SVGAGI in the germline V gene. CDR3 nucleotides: TGTGCCAGCAGTTACTCTGGGCTGATCTACGAGCAGTACTTC. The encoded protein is CASSYSGLIYEQYF.

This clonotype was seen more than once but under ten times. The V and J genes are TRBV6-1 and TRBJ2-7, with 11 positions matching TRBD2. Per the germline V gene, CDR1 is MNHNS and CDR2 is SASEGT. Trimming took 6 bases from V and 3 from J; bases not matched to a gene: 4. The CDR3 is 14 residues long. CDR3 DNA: TGTGCCAGCAGGGGCACTAGCGGGGGCTACGAGCAGTACTTC. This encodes CASRGTSGGYEQYF.

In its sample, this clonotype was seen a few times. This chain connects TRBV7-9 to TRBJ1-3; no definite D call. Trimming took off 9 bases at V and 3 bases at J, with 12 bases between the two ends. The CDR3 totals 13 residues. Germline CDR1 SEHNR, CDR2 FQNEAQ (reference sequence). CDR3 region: CASMLGNGNTIYF. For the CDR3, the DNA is TGTGCCAGTATGTTGGGTAATGGAAACACCATATATTTT.

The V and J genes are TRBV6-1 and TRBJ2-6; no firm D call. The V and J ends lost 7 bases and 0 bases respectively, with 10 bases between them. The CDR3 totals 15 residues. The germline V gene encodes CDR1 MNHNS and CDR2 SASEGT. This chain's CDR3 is CASTPVFSGANVLTF. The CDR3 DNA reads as TGTGCCAGCACCCCCGTCTTCTCTGGGGCCAACGTCCTGACTTTC.

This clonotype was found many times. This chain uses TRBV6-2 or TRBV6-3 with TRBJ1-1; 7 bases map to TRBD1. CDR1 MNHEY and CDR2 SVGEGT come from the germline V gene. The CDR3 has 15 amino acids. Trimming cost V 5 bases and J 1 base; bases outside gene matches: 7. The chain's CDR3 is CASSPPGTANTEAFF. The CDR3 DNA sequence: TGTGCCAGCAGTCCGCCCGGGACAGCGAACACTGAAGCTTTCTTT.

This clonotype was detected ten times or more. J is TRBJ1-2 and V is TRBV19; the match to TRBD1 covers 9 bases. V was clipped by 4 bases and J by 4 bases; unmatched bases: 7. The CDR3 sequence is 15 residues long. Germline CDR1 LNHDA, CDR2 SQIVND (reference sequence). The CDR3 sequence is CASSTGQGSGYGYTF. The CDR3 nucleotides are TGTGCCAGTAGTACTGGACAGGGGAGCGGCTATGGCTACACCTTC. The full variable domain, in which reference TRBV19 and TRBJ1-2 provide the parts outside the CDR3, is DGGITQSPKYLFRKEGQNVTLSCEQNLNHDAMYWYRQDPGQGLRLIYYSQIVNDFQKGDIAEGYSVSREKKESFPLTVTSAQKNPTAFYLCASSTGQGSGYGYTFGSGTRLTVV.

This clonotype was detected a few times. The DNA of the CDR3 is TGTGCCAGTAGTATTGGCCGGGGGTATGAGGAGACCCAGTACTTC. Its protein product is CASSIGRGYEETQYF. This chain uses TRBV19 with TRBJ2-5, with D tentatively TRBD2 (6 bases). V gave up 3 bases and J gave up 5 bases, with 16 bases separating them. There are 15 residues in the CDR3. Germline-derived CDR1 and CDR2 are LNHDA and SQIVND (reference sequence).

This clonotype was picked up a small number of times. This CDR3 reads CAISGTNQETQYF. The DNA of the CDR3 is TGTGCCATCAGCGGGACAAACCAAGAGACCCAGTACTTC. The V gene is TRBV10-3, the J gene TRBJ2-5; possible D gene TRBD1, 6 bases. The V gene's germline CDR1 is ENHRY and CDR2 SYGVKD. Deletions cut 6 bases from V and 0 bases from J, with 8 bases between. CDR3 length equals 13 residues.

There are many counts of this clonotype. The CDR3 DNA is TGTGCCAGCTCACCAACGGGACAGGTCAATCAGCCCCAGCATTTT. Protein sequence: CASSPTGQVNQPQHF. This chain joins TRBV18 and TRBJ1-5; 8 bases agree with TRBD1. V trimming: 2 bases; J trimming: 3 bases; junction bases outside the gene matches: 3. There are 15 residues in the CDR3. Germline V gene sequence: CDR1 KGHSH, CDR2 LQKENI.

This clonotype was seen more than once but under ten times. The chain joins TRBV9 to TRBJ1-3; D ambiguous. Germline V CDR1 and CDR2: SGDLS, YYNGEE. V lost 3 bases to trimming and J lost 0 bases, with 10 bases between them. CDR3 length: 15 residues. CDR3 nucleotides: TGTGCCAGCAGCGCGACGGGGTACTCTGGAAACACCATATATTTT. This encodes CASSATGYSGNTIYF.

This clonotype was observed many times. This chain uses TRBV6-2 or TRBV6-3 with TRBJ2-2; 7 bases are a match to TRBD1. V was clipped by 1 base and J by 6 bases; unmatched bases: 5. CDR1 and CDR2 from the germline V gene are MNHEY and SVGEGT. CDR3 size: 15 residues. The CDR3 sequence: CASSYYRGRAGELFF. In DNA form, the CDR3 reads TGTGCCAGCAGTTACTACAGGGGTAGGGCCGGGGAGCTGTTTTTT.

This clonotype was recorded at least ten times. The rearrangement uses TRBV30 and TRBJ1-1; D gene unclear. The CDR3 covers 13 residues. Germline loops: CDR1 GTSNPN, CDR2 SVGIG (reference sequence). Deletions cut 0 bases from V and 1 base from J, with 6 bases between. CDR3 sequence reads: CAWSVEGNTEAFF. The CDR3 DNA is TGTGCCTGGAGTGTGGAGGGGAACACTGAAGCTTTCTTT.

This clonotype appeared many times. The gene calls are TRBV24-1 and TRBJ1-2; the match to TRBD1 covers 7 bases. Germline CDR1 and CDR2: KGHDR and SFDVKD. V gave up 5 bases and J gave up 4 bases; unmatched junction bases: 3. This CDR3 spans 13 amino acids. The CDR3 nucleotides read TGTGCCACCAGTGGTCGGGACAGCTATGGCTACACCTTC. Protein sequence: CATSGRDSYGYTF.

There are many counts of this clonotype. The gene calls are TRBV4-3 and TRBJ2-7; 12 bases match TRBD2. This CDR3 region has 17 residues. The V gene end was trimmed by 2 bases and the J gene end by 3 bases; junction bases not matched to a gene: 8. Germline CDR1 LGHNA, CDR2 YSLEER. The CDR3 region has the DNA TGCGCCAGCAGCCAAAGACCGGGACTAGCGGGCCACTACGAGCAGTACTTC. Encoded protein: CASSQRPGLAGHYEQYF.

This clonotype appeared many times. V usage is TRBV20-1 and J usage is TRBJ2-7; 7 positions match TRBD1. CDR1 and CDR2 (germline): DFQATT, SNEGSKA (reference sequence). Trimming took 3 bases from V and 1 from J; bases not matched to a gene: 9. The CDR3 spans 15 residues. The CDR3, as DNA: TGCAGTGCTAGCCTGGGACAGCCCCCATCCTACGAGCAGTACTTC. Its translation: CSASLGQPPSYEQYF.